This entry lists 17 T cell receptor beta chains sequenced from one sample in a study of neurological immune-mediated disorders. Each CDR3 protein gets one entry after TCRdb re-called the 5' RACE reads with MiXCR. The sample records about 95,000 distinct CDR3 sequences, 3.5% being singletons. Material: PBMCs. These receptor sequences come from a woman aged 18-35 years with multiple sclerosis.

This clonotype has a count of ten or more. The CDR3 coding sequence is TGCGCCAGCAGCCAAAGAGGACAACCATCTGAAAAACTGTTTTTT. Translating it yields CASSQRGQPSEKLFF. This sequence joins TRBV4-1 and TRBJ1-4, with D possibly being TRBD1 (5 bases). V shed 2 bases and J shed 7 bases, with 14 bases lying between them. Germline CDR1 is MGHRA and CDR2 is YSYEKL. CDR3 size: 15 residues.

This clonotype was counted a few times. This chain joins TRBV10-2 and TRBJ1-2; D is unclear. The germline V gene encodes CDR1 WSHSY and CDR2 SAAADI. V lost 0 bases, J lost 0 bases, and 5 bases lay in between. The CDR3 totals 14 residues. The CDR3 loop is CASSESGTNYGYTF. CDR3 DNA sequence: TGCGCCAGCAGTGAGTCCGGCACTAACTATGGCTACACCTTC.

This clonotype has a count of ten or more. The J gene is TRBJ2-3, the V gene TRBV20-1, with D hard to call. The CDR3 is 13 amino acids. The germline V and J ends were trimmed by 5 bases and 3 bases, with 12 bases remaining between them. Germline loops: CDR1 DFQATT, CDR2 SNEGSKA (reference sequence). The DNA for the CDR3 is TGCAGTGCTTGGCCGGATCGGACAGATACGCAGTATTTT. Translation: CSAWPDRTDTQYF.

The chain carries TRBV6-5 and TRBJ2-7; D possibly corresponds to TRBD1 (6 bases). This CDR3 has 15 residues. Germline CDR1 MNHEY, CDR2 SVGAGI. Trimming left V 0 bases short and J 3 bases short, with 12 bases between. The CDR3 DNA is TGTGCCAGCAGTTACTCGACAGGTGTAGTCTACGAGCAGTACTTC. This gives the protein CASSYSTGVVYEQYF.

This clonotype has a count of ten or more. The J gene is TRBJ2-4, the V gene TRBV18; D may be TRBD2 (6 bases). The CDR3 is 13 amino acids. Germline values: CDR1 KGHSH, CDR2 LQKENI. V lost 6 bases to trimming and J lost 15 bases, with 21 bases between them. As DNA, the CDR3 is TGTGCCAGCTCCCCAAGTCAGGGAGGAGAGAGGTACTTC. Its protein product is CASSPSQGGERYF. The whole variable domain, remainder taken from reference TRBV18 and TRBJ2-4, is NAGVMQNPRHLVRRRGQEARLRCSPMKGHSHVYWYRQLPEEGLKFMVYLQKENIIDESGMPKERFSAEFPKEGPSILRIQQVVRGDSAAYFCASSPSQGGERYFGAGTRLSVL.

This clonotype was seen ten or more times. The CDR3 sequence is CASSLGLAGAEQFF. The CDR3 region has the DNA TGCGCCAGCAGCTTGGGGCTAGCGGGAGCTGAGCAGTTCTTC. The chain is built from TRBV5-1 and TRBJ2-1, with 10 positions matching TRBD2. From germline, CDR1 is SGHRS and CDR2 YFSETQ. The CDR3 length is 14 residues. The V gene end was trimmed by 0 bases and the J gene end by 9 bases; junction bases not matched to a gene: 3.

This clonotype was counted ten times or more. The chain uses TRBV5-6 and TRBJ1-5; 7 nucleotides match TRBD1. Germline CDR1 reads SGHDT; CDR2 reads YYEEEE. V was pared by 2 bases and J by 0 bases, with 5 bases of the junction left unmatched. The CDR3 loop spans 16 amino acids. For the CDR3, the DNA is TGTGCCAGCAGCTTACGGGACAGAAATAGCAATCAGCCCCAGCATTTT. Residues: CASSLRDRNSNQPQHF.

This clonotype was seen repeatedly, ten times or more. The chain joins TRBV6-5 to TRBJ2-7; D gene uncertain. The CDR3 extends over 14 amino acids. The germline gives CDR1 MNHEY, CDR2 SVGAGI. Trimming stripped 0 bases from V and 4 bases from J, with 10 bases between. Here the CDR3 DNA reads TGTGCCAGCAGTTACTCGACTGAGGATTACGAGCAGTACTTC. Amino acids: CASSYSTEDYEQYF.

Many counts were recorded for this clonotype. The rearrangement uses TRBV6-2 or TRBV6-3 and TRBJ1-1; D unclear. This CDR3 has 13 residues. With 0 bases removed from V and 3 bases from J, the gap between germline ends came to 5 bases. CDR1 MNHEY and CDR2 SVGEGT come from the germline V gene. The CDR3 loop is CASSYSTYTEAFF. The CDR3 nucleotides are TGTGCCAGCAGTTACTCCACCTACACTGAAGCTTTCTTT.

This clonotype was recorded many times. This chain links TRBV12-3 or TRBV12-4 with TRBJ2-3; 7 bases are shared with TRBD2. Trimming at V came to 3 bases and at J to 6 bases, leaving 6 bases not matched to a gene. The CDR3 length is 14 residues. The CDR3 DNA reads TGTGCCAGCAGTTTTACTAGCGAGTACGATACGCAGTATTTT. Protein product: CASSFTSEYDTQYF.

This clonotype has at least ten counts. The V and J genes are TRBV20-1 and TRBJ1-1, with D possibly being TRBD1 (6 bases). The V end lost 6 bases, the J end lost 1 base, and 12 bases lay between the germline ends. Germline V gene data show CDR1 as DFQATT and CDR2 as SNEGSKA (reference sequence). The CDR3 has 13 residues. The CDR3 reads CSALTGGNTEAFF. CDR3 in DNA: TGCAGTGCCCTGACAGGTGGGAACACTGAAGCTTTCTTT.

This clonotype has at least ten counts. This chain connects TRBV3-1 to TRBJ2-7, with 12 bases that match TRBD2. This CDR3 is built from 15 residues. Germline V gives CDR1 LGHDT, CDR2 YNNKEL (reference sequence). V lost 5 bases to trimming and J lost 2 bases; unmatched junction nucleotides: 4. For the CDR3, the DNA is TGTGCCAGCAGCGATGGACTAGCGGGGCCCTACGAGCAGTACTTC. It yields the protein CASSDGLAGPYEQYF.

Ten or more counts support this clonotype. The chain joins TRBV5-1 to TRBJ2-3; TRBD2 agrees at 7 bases. Per the germline V gene, CDR1 is SGHRS and CDR2 is YFSETQ. The junction had 3 bases not matched to a gene; V was cut back by 4 bases and J by 7 bases. The CDR3 extends over 12 amino acids. Here the CDR3 reads CASSLSGNTQYF. CDR3 DNA: TGCGCCAGCAGCCTGAGCGGGAATACGCAGTATTTT.

The sample holds many counts of this clonotype. The CDR3 DNA reads as TGTGCCAGCAGCTTTGGCAGGGTAACAGATACGCAGTATTTT. Its protein is CASSFGRVTDTQYF. The genes are TRBV7-9 and TRBJ2-3, with a possible D match to TRBD1 (5 bases). V was clipped by 3 bases and J by 3 bases, with 10 bases between them. CDR3 size: 14 residues. Germline V CDR1 and CDR2: SEHNR, FQNEAQ (reference sequence).

At least ten counts were recorded for this clonotype. The CDR3 spells CASSLGGEGNQPQHF. For the CDR3, the DNA is TGTGCCAGCAGCTTAGGAGGGGAAGGCAATCAGCCCCAGCATTTT. This sequence joins TRBV7-2 and TRBJ1-5; tentatively, D is TRBD1 (5 bases). The CDR3 runs to 15 residues. CDR1 is SGHTA and CDR2 is FQGNSA in the germline V gene. Trimming removed 1 base from V and 2 bases from J, with 9 bases in between.

Many counts were recorded for this clonotype. This rearrangement joins TRBV5-1 to TRBJ2-3, with D hard to call. Trimming took 4 bases from V and 2 from J, leaving 11 bases between them. CDR1 is SGHRS, CDR2 YFSETQ, per germline. The CDR3 totals 14 residues. The DNA of the CDR3 is TGCGCCAGCAGCCGACAAGGGTACACAGATACGCAGTATTTT. Its translation: CASSRQGYTDTQYF. Full variable domain (outside the CDR3, taken from reference TRBV5-1 and TRBJ2-3): KAGVTQTPRYLIKTRGQQVTLSCSPISGHRSVSWYQQTPGQGLQFLFEYFSETQRNKGNFPGRFSGRQFSNSRSEMNVSTLELGDSALYLCASSRQGYTDTQYFGPGTRLTVL.

The table lists this clonotype with many counts. The V gene is TRBV28, the J gene TRBJ2-3; TRBD2 might be the D (6 bases). The CDR3 is made up of 17 amino acids. V lost 2 bases and J lost 2, with 17 bases in between. Germline CDR1 is MDHEN and CDR2 is SYDVKM. The CDR3 is CASSLLIGGFVTDTQYF. The CDR3 DNA sequence: TGTGCCAGCAGTTTACTTATTGGGGGGTTCGTCACAGATACGCAGTATTTT.